The T cell receptor (beta chain) described here comes from a study of beta chain features in type 1 diabetes. As every portion of the isolated RNA was reverse transcribed, the sequencing read expressed TCRB transcripts. The table came from immunoSEQ multiplex PCR; TCRdb's copy has only in-frame clones and leaves some out. The profile shows 15,000 to 20,000 clones, 45% to 50% of them singletons. The sample consisted of stem cell memory CD4+ T cells from blood. The clonotype was recovered from a man in his late teens or twenties in good health.

CDR3 residues: CASIRGRGGKLFF. CDR3 DNA sequence: TGTGCCAGCATCCGAGGGAGGGGAGGAAAACTGTTTTTT. The V call is TRBV6-1, the J call TRBJ1-4, with D possibly matching TRBD1 (5 bases). V was clipped by 7 bases and J by 10 bases, with 16 bases between them. This CDR3 has 13 amino acids. Germline values: CDR1 MNHNS, CDR2 SASEGT.